This paragraph covers one T cell receptor (beta chain) sequence. The sample comes from a study of blood T cell repertoires in COVID-19. Study at large: COVID-19 samples collected from the United States, Italy and Spain covered acute and convalescent phases.

Produced via immunoSEQ multiplex PCR; TCRdb's table is partial and in-frame only. The sample lists 30,000 to 40,000 clones; under 90% were seen once. The CDR3 is 12 amino acids. Germline-derived CDR1 and CDR2 are MNHEY and SMNVEV (reference sequence). The V gene lost 4 bases and the J gene lost 4 bases, with 7 bases spanning the gap. The clonotype was recovered from a human donor in a cohort sampled during active COVID-19. Material: peripheral blood. The chain employs TRBV27 and TRBJ1-1; unclear D gene. Here the CDR3 DNA reads TGTGCCAGCAGTTCCTCCCTCACTGAAGCTTTCTTT. It translates to CASSSSLTEAFF.